These 2 T cell receptor beta chains were all obtained from the same sample, sequenced in a study. One entry per CDR3 protein results from TCRdb running MiXCR on the 5' RACE reads. Of roughly 55,000 distinct CDR3 sequences detected, around 26% appear once; the ten largest clones hold 3.2%. The specimen sequenced was tumor-infiltrating naive CD4+ T cells sorted from the breast tumor. Subset: naive CD4+ T cells, CD4+CD45RA+CD25-. All receptors come from a female donor with breast cancer.

This clonotype was seen only a few times. The chain uses TRBV20-1 and TRBJ2-7; 9 nucleotides line up with TRBD2. The length of the CDR3 is 17 residues. CDR1 is DFQATT, CDR2 SNEGSKA, per germline (reference sequence). V was pared by 0 bases and J by 2 bases, with 11 bases of the junction left unmatched. DNA of the CDR3: TGCAGTGCTAGAGACCCCCTCCGACTAGCGGCGGCCTACGAGCAGTACTTC. Translation: CSARDPLRLAAAYEQYF.

The rearrangement links TRBV11-2 to TRBJ2-3, with 7 bases that match TRBD1. This CDR3 contains 14 residues. The V and J ends lost 5 bases and 3 bases, in that order; junction bases with no gene match: 5. Germline CDR1 SGHAT, CDR2 FQNNGV. CDR3 in amino acids: CASSPGTETDTQYF. The CDR3 nucleotides read TGTGCCAGCAGCCCCGGGACAGAGACAGATACGCAGTATTTT.